Included here is one TCR beta chain sequence, with context. Antigen: not known. This sample is drawn from a study of blood T cells in healthy people across ages. Combining a sample-barcoded 5' primer with a J-beta primer mix, a second PCR ran for roughly 6 to 11 cycles. Tagging of each cDNA molecule was performed by a template-switch adaptor with 12 random nucleotides. TCRdb recomputed calls from the 5' RACE reads with MiXCR, one row per CDR3 protein. The data contain around 1.7 million distinct CDR3 sequences, 28% of them singletons. Study results and limitations: The unsorted PBMCs prevented any conclusive comparison of naive versus antigen-experienced cells. In the absence of known donor CMV status, changes in expanded clonotypes were possibly confounded. Estimated diversity across one million T cells was deemed an underestimate.

Germline assignment: CDR1 SGHRS and CDR2 YFSETQ. V was pared by 7 bases and J by 0 bases, with 4 bases of the junction left unmatched. The CDR3 is 14 residues long. The TCR comes from a woman aged 30 to 39 in good health. Sequenced input: blood. V and J are TRBV5-1 and TRBJ2-3; 8 nucleotides match TRBD2. CDR3 bases: TGCGCCAGCGTGCGGGGGGCAAGCACAGATACGCAGTATTTT. Its protein is CASVRGASTDTQYF.